Listed here is a single T cell receptor beta chain. Its antigen is as yet unknown. This sample was included in a study of cytomegalovirus exposure and HLA in healthy donors. In the study overall: Earlier sequencing of about 179 million T cells yielded nearly 120 million unique TCR beta sequences.

From germline, CDR1 is MNHEY and CDR2 SVGAGI. The CDR3 loop spans 15 amino acids. The trim removed 2 bases at V and 10 bases at J, leaving 8 bases unmatched. The PCR used 60 Vbeta and 13 Jbeta primers. Using immunoSEQ multiplex PCR, the repertoire was profiled, and TCRdb retains in-frame clones only, with some absent. The data contain around 160,000 clones, about three quarters of them singletons. Study-level findings and limits: Exclusion as indistinguishable affected some V segments, including TRBV6-2 and TRBV6-3. Cytomegalovirus association was listed for 164 TCR beta chains. Trimming of TCR beta V- and J-genes showed a link, identified in a later analysis, to a missense DCLRE1C variant.

The J gene is TRBJ2-1, the V gene TRBV6-5; 10 nucleotides agree with TRBD2. Sample: PBMCs. The receptor was derived from a man in his fifties or sixties in good health and CMV-seropositive. The CDR3 is CASSYGGTSVGEQFF. CDR3 sequence (DNA): TGTGCCAGCAGTTACGGGGGGACTAGCGTAGGAGAGCAGTTCTTC.